These T cell receptor beta chains were read from a single sample in a study of blood T cell repertoires in COVID-19. The table came from immunoSEQ multiplex PCR; TCRdb's copy has only in-frame clones and leaves some out. Of approximately 100,000 clones in the sample, 92% were seen once. Source material: peripheral blood. Source of these receptors: a man aged 65-85 years with acute or convalescent COVID-19. Each CDR3 is given with its conserved first and last residue. The D gene is left open where the match is weak. Rows give clone size only sometimes, using once, few, many, or a class for an expanded clone.

CDR3 protein	CDR3 DNA	D gene	V gene	J gene	clone size
CASSLGQGQGARLYGYTF	TGTGCCAGCAGCCTAGGACAGGGACAGGGGGCGCGACTTTATGGCTACACCTTC	TRBD1	TRBV3-1/TRBV3-2	TRBJ1-2	once
CASSSTGGFEKLFF	TGTGCCAGCAGTTCGACAGGGGGATTTGAAAAACTGTTTTTT	TRBD1	TRBV13	TRBJ1-4	.
CASSSRGRGETQYF	TGTGCCAGCAGCTCCCGCGGGAGAGGAGAGACCCAGTACTTC	TRBD2	TRBV9	TRBJ2-5	.
CASSYSGLAETQYF	TGTGCCAGCAGTTACTCGGGACTAGCGGAGACCCAGTACTTC	TRBD2	TRBV6-5	TRBJ2-5	.
CASNDRAASGTEAFF	TGTGCCAGCAACGACAGGGCGGCGTCGGGCACTGAAGCTTTCTTT	TRBD1	TRBV7-9	TRBJ1-1	.
CASSLDREKLFF	TGTGCCAGCAGCTTGGACAGAGAGAAACTGTTTTTT	.	TRBV7-8	TRBJ1-4	.
CASSPRGTGPAETQYF	TGTGCCAGCAGCCCACGCGGGACAGGGCCGGCAGAGACCCAGTACTTC	TRBD1	TRBV28	TRBJ2-5	.
CASSLEPRQGRNGYTF	TGCGCCAGCAGCTTGGAGCCAAGACAGGGACGGAATGGCTACACCTTC	TRBD1	TRBV5-1	TRBJ1-2	few
CASSLGEYGYEQYF	TGTGCCAGCAGCTTAGGGGAGTATGGCTACGAGCAGTATTTC	.	TRBV7-9	TRBJ2-7	.
CASSYSGRVGYTF	TGTGCCAGCAGTTACTCAGGGAGGGTCGGCTACACCTTC	.	TRBV6-5	TRBJ1-2	.
CASSGPLQGSADTQYF	TGTGCCAGCAGTGGCCCCCTGCAGGGTTCAGCAGATACGCAGTATTTT	.	TRBV6-1	TRBJ2-3	.
CASSQGTGDGYTF	TGTGCCAGCAGCCAGGGGACAGGGGATGGCTACACCTTC	TRBD1	TRBV14	TRBJ1-2	.
CASSLSSRQGAPMNTEAFF	TGTGCCAGTAGCCTCTCCTCGAGGCAGGGGGCCCCCATGAACACTGAAGCTTTCTTT	TRBD1	TRBV19	TRBJ1-1	.
CASSAGTGVTNEKLFF	TGTGCCAGCTCAGCCGGGACAGGGGTCACTAATGAAAAACTGTTTTTT	TRBD1	TRBV25-1	TRBJ1-4	few
CASSYAGTGNQPQHF	TGTGCCAGCAGTTACGCAGGGACAGGCAATCAGCCCCAGCATTTT	TRBD1	TRBV6-5	TRBJ1-5	once
CASTYLGAGDSPLHF	TGTGCCAGCACCTACCTAGGGGCTGGAGATTCACCCCTCCACTTT	.	TRBV6-6	TRBJ1-6	.
CASSDFSRVASTEAFF	TGTGCCAGCAGTGATTTTAGCCGGGTGGCGAGTACTGAAGCTTTCTTT	.	TRBV6-1	TRBJ1-1	.
CASSLTGNRMPSTGELFF	TGTGCCAGCAGCTTAACCGGAAACAGGATGCCCAGCACCGGGGAGCTGTTTTTT	.	TRBV7-3	TRBJ2-2	.
CATSRDSYNSPLHF	TGTGCCACCAGCAGGGACAGCTATAATTCACCCCTCCACTTT	.	TRBV15	TRBJ1-6	.
CASSQDRPLDGDPNTQYF	TGTGCCAGCAGCCAAGATCGTCCGTTAGACGGAGATCCAAATACGCAGTATTTT	.	TRBV3-1/TRBV3-2	TRBJ2-3	.
CASSDGTAPWTQYF	TGCGCCAGCAGCGACGGGACAGCCCCCTGGACCCAGTACTTC	TRBD1	TRBV5-1	TRBJ2-5	.
CASSLDPYLAVYNEQFF	TGTGCCAGCAGTTTAGATCCGTATCTAGCGGTTTACAATGAGCAGTTCTTC	TRBD2	TRBV27	TRBJ2-1	few
CASSQAFQGAGNTIYF	TGTGCCAGCAGCCAAGCCTTTCAGGGGGCGGGAAACACCATATATTTT	TRBD1	TRBV4-2	TRBJ1-3	.
CAWSVVTDNSPLHF	TGTGCCTGGAGTGTTGTAACAGATAATTCACCCCTCCACTTT	.	TRBV30	TRBJ1-6	.
CASSRRAVAGETQYF	TGCGCCAGCAGTCGGCGAGCGGTTGCGGGAGAGACCCAGTACTTC	.	TRBV5-1	TRBJ2-5	.
CASSQAYKAGGNTDTQYF	TGTGCCAGCAGCCAAGCCTATAAAGCGGGAGGGAACACAGATACGCAGTATTTT	TRBD2	TRBV3-1/TRBV3-2	TRBJ2-3	.
CASSRRGPTTNEKLFF	TGTGCCAGCTCAAGGAGGGGGCCTACAACTAATGAAAAACTGTTTTTT	TRBD1	TRBV18	TRBJ1-4	.
CASSTRQGALYGYTF	TGCGCCAGCAGCACCCGACAGGGGGCCTTGTATGGCTACACCTTC	TRBD1	TRBV5-1	TRBJ1-2	.
CASSPGLVQYF	TGTGCCAGCTCACCGGGACTGGTCCAGTACTTC	.	TRBV18	TRBJ2-5	.
CASSQDRVPLYNEQFF	TGCGCCAGCAGCCAAGATCGGGTCCCCCTCTACAATGAGCAGTTCTTC	.	TRBV4-1	TRBJ2-1	.
CATQGLGQPQHF	TGCGCCACCCAGGGGCTGGGACAGCCCCAGCATTTT	.	TRBV10-2	TRBJ1-5	.
CSASPTTDSSYEQYF	TGCAGTGCTAGTCCTACTACCGACAGTTCCTACGAGCAGTACTTC	.	TRBV20-1	TRBJ2-7	few
CASSLGRTGELFF	TGTGCCAGCAGCTTGGGCCGGACCGGGGAGCTGTTTTTT	.	TRBV5-6	TRBJ2-2	.
CASSLRGGTYNEQFF	TGTGCCAGCAGCTTGCGCGGGGGCACCTACAATGAGCAGTTCTTC	.	TRBV5-8	TRBJ2-1	.
CAWRTTGPTEAFF	TGTGCCTGGAGGACGACAGGGCCCACTGAAGCTTTCTTT	TRBD1	TRBV30	TRBJ1-1	.
CAWSQGFGNQPQHF	TGTGCCTGGAGTCAGGGTTTCGGGAATCAGCCCCAGCATTTT	.	TRBV30	TRBJ1-5	.
CASSRALAGGQETQYF	TGCGCCAGCAGCCGCGCCCTAGCGGGGGGCCAAGAGACCCAGTACTTC	TRBD2	TRBV10-2	TRBJ2-5	.
CASSLTGNQPQHF	TGTGCCAGCAGCCTTACGGGCAATCAGCCCCAGCATTTT	.	TRBV12-3/TRBV12-4	TRBJ1-5	.
CASSSISRGTGGTEQYF	TGTGCCAGCAGCTCCATATCCAGGGGGACAGGGGGTACCGAGCAGTACTTC	TRBD1	TRBV7-2	TRBJ2-7	.
CASSSWGRDDYNEQFF	TGTGCCAGTAGTAGCTGGGGGAGGGACGACTACAATGAGCAGTTCTTC	TRBD2	TRBV19	TRBJ2-1	few
CASSTQGNSYNEQFF	TGCGCCAGCAGCACACAGGGAAACTCCTACAATGAGCAGTTCTTC	.	TRBV5-1	TRBJ2-1	.
CASSPAHEGLAGANTGELFF	TGTGCCAGCAGCCCTGCCCATGAGGGACTAGCGGGTGCGAACACCGGGGAGCTGTTTTTT	TRBD2	TRBV3-1/TRBV3-2	TRBJ2-2	.
CATSRDAGTANEQFF	TGTGCCACCAGCAGAGATGCCGGGACTGCTAATGAGCAGTTCTTC	.	TRBV15	TRBJ2-1	.
CATCGREATEAFF	TGTGCCACCTGCGGGAGGGAGGCCACTGAAGCTTTCTTT	.	TRBV6-5	TRBJ1-1	.
CASTAGATEAFF	TGTGCCAGCACGGCGGGTGCCACTGAAGCTTTCTTT	.	TRBV12-3/TRBV12-4	TRBJ1-1	medium-sized
CASSFGRDYGYTF	TGTGCCAGCAGTTTCGGCAGGGACTATGGCTACACCTTC	.	TRBV28	TRBJ1-2	.
CASSPTGFLADTQYF	TGTGCCAGCAGCCCGACAGGGTTCCTGGCAGATACGCAGTATTTT	TRBD1	TRBV5-5	TRBJ2-3	.
CASSYPLAGDNEQFF	TGTGCCAGCAGTTACCCGTTAGCGGGAGATAATGAGCAGTTCTTC	TRBD2	TRBV6-5	TRBJ2-1	.
CASSTLAGGPYEQYF	TGTGCCAGCAGCACTTTAGCGGGAGGGCCTTACGAGCAGTACTTC	TRBD2	TRBV7-9	TRBJ2-7	few
CASSLAGEGQETQYF	TGTGCCAGCAGTTTGGCGGGAGAGGGCCAAGAGACCCAGTACTTC	TRBD2	TRBV28	TRBJ2-5	.
CASSYPGLNQETQYF	TGTGCCAGCAGCTATCCGGGACTCAACCAAGAGACCCAGTACTTC	.	TRBV5-4	TRBJ2-5	.
CASSYSGTDTQYF	TGTGCCAGCAGCTATTCGGGCACAGATACGCAGTATTTT	.	TRBV27	TRBJ2-3	.
CASTPPGGFYEQYF	TGTGCCAGCACTCCCCCGGGAGGGTTCTACGAGCAGTACTTC	TRBD2	TRBV28	TRBJ2-7	.
CASSLGGTGYQPQHF	TGTGCCAGCAGCTTAGGAGGGACAGGGTATCAGCCCCAGCATTTT	TRBD1	TRBV11-2	TRBJ1-5	.
CASSSQGDGYTF	TGTGCCAGCAGTTCACAGGGGGACGGCTACACCTTC	TRBD1	TRBV27	TRBJ1-2	.
CASSPLPGENTEAFF	TGTGCCAGCTCACCACTCCCAGGGGAGAACACTGAAGCTTTCTTT	.	TRBV18	TRBJ1-1	.
CASSAGTRTDSPLHF	TGTGCCAGTAGTGCCGGGACAAGAACGGATTCACCCCTCCACTTT	.	TRBV19	TRBJ1-6	.